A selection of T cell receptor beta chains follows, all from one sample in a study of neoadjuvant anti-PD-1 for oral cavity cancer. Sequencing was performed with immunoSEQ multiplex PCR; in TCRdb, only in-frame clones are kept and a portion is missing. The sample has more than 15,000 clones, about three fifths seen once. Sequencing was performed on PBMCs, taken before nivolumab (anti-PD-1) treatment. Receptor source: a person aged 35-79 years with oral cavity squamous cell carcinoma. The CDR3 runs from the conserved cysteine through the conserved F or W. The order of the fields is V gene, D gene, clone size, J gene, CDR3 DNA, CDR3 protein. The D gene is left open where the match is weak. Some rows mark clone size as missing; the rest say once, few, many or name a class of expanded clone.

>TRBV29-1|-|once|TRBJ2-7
TGCAGCGTTGATGGACTCTTACCCTACGAGCAGTACTTC
CSVDGLLPYEQYF
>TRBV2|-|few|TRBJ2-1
TGTGCCAGCAGTTACACAGGGAACGAGCAGTTCTTC
CASSYTGNEQFF
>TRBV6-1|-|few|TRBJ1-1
TGTGCCAGCAGTGGATGGGAGAACACTGAAGCTTTCTTT
CASSGWENTEAFF
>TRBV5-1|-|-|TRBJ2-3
TGCGCCAGCAGCCGGGACTTTATGGGCACAGATACGCAGTATTTT
CASSRDFMGTDTQYF
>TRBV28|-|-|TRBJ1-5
TGTGCCAGCAGCTGGAACAGGAAATCTCCTACTCTATATCAGCCCCAGCATTTT
CASSWNRKSPTLYQPQHF
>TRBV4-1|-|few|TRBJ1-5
TGCGCCAGCAGCCAGGAAGAGAGGGACTATCAGCCCCAGCATTTT
CASSQEERDYQPQHF
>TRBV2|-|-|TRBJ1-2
TGTGCCAGCAAAGGGGGGCGGCTTTGGGGCTACACCTTC
CASKGGRLWGYTF
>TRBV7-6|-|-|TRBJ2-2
TGTGCCAGCAGCTTACAGGAGGCCGGGGAGCTGTTTTTT
CASSLQEAGELFF
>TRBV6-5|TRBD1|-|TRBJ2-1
TGTGCCAGCAGTTACGCGGGACAGGGGGCAGGTGAGCAGTTCTTC
CASSYAGQGAGEQFF
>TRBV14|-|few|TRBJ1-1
TGTGCCAGCAGCCAAGATGAAGTGGGGGCCACTGAAGCTTTCTTT
CASSQDEVGATEAFF